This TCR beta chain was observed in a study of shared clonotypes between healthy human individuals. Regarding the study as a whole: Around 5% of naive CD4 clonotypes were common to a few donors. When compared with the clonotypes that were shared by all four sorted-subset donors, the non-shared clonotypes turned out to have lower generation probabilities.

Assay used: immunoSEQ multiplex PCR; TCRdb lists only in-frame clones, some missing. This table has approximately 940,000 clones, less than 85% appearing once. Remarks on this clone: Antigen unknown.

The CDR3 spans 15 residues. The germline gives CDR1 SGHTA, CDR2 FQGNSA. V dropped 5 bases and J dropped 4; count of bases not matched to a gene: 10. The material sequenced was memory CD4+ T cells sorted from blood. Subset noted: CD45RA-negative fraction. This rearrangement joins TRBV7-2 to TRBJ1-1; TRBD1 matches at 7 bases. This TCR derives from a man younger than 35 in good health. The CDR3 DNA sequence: TGTGCCAGCAGCGCAGATACAGGGGTAGTCACTGAAGCTTTCTTT. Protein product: CASSADTGVVTEAFF.